Each of the 2 T cell receptor beta chains below was sequenced from the same sample in a study of blood T cells in healthy people across ages. PCR was performed a second time for about 6 to 11 cycles using a sample-barcoded 5' primer and a J-beta primer mix. Each CDR3 protein is one row after TCRdb ran MiXCR on the 5' RACE reads. This sample has some 700,000 distinct CDR3 sequences, with about 40% found just once. Sequencing was done on a sample of blood. Receptors originate from a woman aged 55-70 years in good health.

This clonotype was counted only a few times. The chain is built from TRBV6-2 or TRBV6-3 and TRBJ2-4; no reliable D call. Germline values: CDR1 MNHEY, CDR2 SVGEGT. V was clipped by 8 bases and J by 0 bases, with 8 bases between them. The CDR3 covers 13 residues. CDR3 region: CASYNRAKNIQYF. The CDR3 DNA sequence: TGTGCCAGCTACAACAGAGCCAAAAACATTCAGTACTTC.

Concerning this clonotype itself: One end of the junction does not line up with germline, which may come from a read error. The CDR3 sequence: CASSLGSGGPQGTQYF. The CDR3 coding sequence is TGTGCCAGCAGCTTGGGTAGCGGGGGCCCCCAAGGGACCCAGTACTTC. V usage is TRBV7-2 and J usage is TRBJ2-5; 9 nucleotides align to TRBD2. This CDR3 has 16 amino acids. Germline CDR1 is SGHTA and CDR2 is FQGNSA.